Listed below are T cell receptor beta chains from one sample, sequenced in a study of T cells in Graves' hyperthyroidism and ophthalmopathy. In TCRdb, the multiplex PCR reads were re-called with MiXCR into one record per CDR3 protein. The sample contains about 95,000 distinct CDR3 sequences, roughly 37% of which appear only once. The material sequenced was peripheral blood or thyroid tissue (not recorded which). These receptor sequences come from a woman in her twenties or thirties with Graves' hyperthyroidism. Both conserved end residues are trimmed from each CDR3.

V gene	J gene	CDR3 protein
TRBV25-1	TRBJ1-5	ASREGGGGQPQH
TRBV15	TRBJ2-7	ATSRGLERDEQY
TRBV6-1	TRBJ1-1	ASSEMAEWTEAF
TRBV7-9	TRBJ2-5	ASSSTSGRSGTQY
TRBV28	TRBJ1-2	ASSLGPGGGYGYT
TRBV7-9	TRBJ2-2	ASSPPSGRRGGELF
TRBV25-1	TRBJ2-1	ASSGSPTEQF
TRBV7-2	TRBJ1-2	ASSLGTGGEYGYT
TRBV12-3/TRBV12-4	TRBJ1-1	ASEFGVMNTGAF
TRBV20-1	TRBJ2-5	SARDQRGTQY
TRBV29-1	TRBJ1-6	SVADAKPNSPLH
TRBV20-1	TRBJ2-5	SAREGPKTQY
TRBV7-2	TRBJ2-2	ASSLVVLGGMNTGELF
TRBV5-1	TRBJ2-3	ASSFRDLPTDTQY
TRBV28	TRBJ1-3	ASSSWTGTLRSGNTIY
TRBV6-6	TRBJ1-4	ASSEGQPNEKLF
TRBV10-3	TRBJ2-7	AISEGPEGHEQY
TRBV19	TRBJ1-2	ASRIPGLVYGYT
TRBV5-1	TRBJ2-7	ASSFAYEQY
TRBV5-1	TRBJ1-2	ASSLEAGLYGYT
TRBV28	TRBJ1-5	ASSLAGSNQPQH
TRBV2	TRBJ2-7	ASRGQGIGHEQY
TRBV7-6	TRBJ2-7	ASSLGQGPGPAAEQY
TRBV5-1	TRBJ1-1	ASSFDGTVNTEAF
TRBV6-5	TRBJ1-5	ASKPQGIYQPQH
TRBV20-1	TRBJ1-2	SAPTGVPPPRGYT
TRBV7-9	TRBJ1-4	ASSLSGGLATNEKLF
TRBV9	TRBJ2-6	ASSVAVGIGANVLT
TRBV29-1	TRBJ1-3	SPSVGPYPGNTIY
TRBV27	TRBJ2-7	ASSLTGLAGEVQY
TRBV5-5	TRBJ2-2	ASSLGGLAGTGELF
TRBV29-1	TRBJ1-1	SVEDWAGLNTEAF
TRBV19	TRBJ2-7	ASSLLAGQSYEQY
TRBV27	TRBJ1-2	ASSFGRNYGYT
TRBV5-1	TRBJ2-7	ASTPLAGGIDEQY
TRBV9	TRBJ1-6	ASSVSSSYNSPLH
TRBV5-1	TRBJ1-1	ASSLQGGATEAF
TRBV6-6	TRBJ1-2	ASSVTAYSGNT
TRBV7-2	TRBJ1-5	ASSFSGPTGGQPQH
TRBV28	TRBJ2-3	ASSLYATGNTDTQY
TRBV20-1	TRBJ2-7	SARGGNLGEQY
TRBV5-6	TRBJ2-5	ASSLEDVETQY
TRBV7-9	TRBJ1-4	ASSLAGTGPNEKLF
TRBV7-9	TRBJ2-3	ASSSGLAGPWAQDTQY
TRBV2	TRBJ1-2	ASSGGQVYGYT
TRBV7-8	TRBJ2-7	ASSLAGLAGVNEQY
TRBV20-1	TRBJ1-1	STNKQGWNTEAF
TRBV2	TRBJ1-5	ASKTADNQPQH